This TCR beta chain came from a study of post-analysis software for immune sequencing data. Study findings and constraints: Higher frequency in patients than in controls was seen for about five TRBV segments, with TRBV5-6, TRBV5-1 and TRBV20-1 among them.

In its sample, this clonotype was seen a few times. Its specificity is unknown. One end of the junction varies from germline; a read error may be responsible. Presence of unique molecular identifiers characterized the TCR beta cDNA libraries. Using its own MiXCR run on the PCR reads, TCRdb lists one record per CDR3 protein. This sample has around 440,000 distinct CDR3 sequences, with roughly 46% found just once. The CDR3 runs 14 residues. Per the germline V gene, CDR1 is SGHRS and CDR2 is YFSETQ. The sequence was collected from a girl aged 10 to 17 with multiple sclerosis. The rearrangement joins TRBV5-1 to TRBJ2-5; D may correspond to TRBD1 or TRBD2 (5 bases each). The specimen was blood. This CDR3 is CAGSWGTAQETQYF. In DNA form, the CDR3 reads TGCGCCGGCAGCTGGGGGACGGCACAAGAGACCCAGTACTTC.